Described below is a single TCR beta chain sequence and its context. What antigen it recognizes has not been identified. The record has no base qualities; no much larger clone is one base away. The sample is drawn from a study of cytomegalovirus exposure and HLA in healthy donors (dated by TCRdb to 2017 to 2019). Describing the broader study: An earlier analysis of several hundred of the donors reported 276 Gb of sequence data and around 110 million unique TCR beta sequences from 150 million to 200 million T cells. Approximately 300 gigabases of sequencing data and around 88 million unique TCR sequences made up an early release that covered approximately 620 HLA-typed donors. HLA typing included class I and class II loci at four-digit resolution. Every repertoire in the discovery cohort had been generated on one and the same sequencing platform. A later genetic analysis used genome-wide SNP genotypes for about 60% of the roughly 700 donors, treating that subset as a discovery cohort. Among 300 to 500 genotyped donors of the cohort, an average of around 240,000 unique TCR beta nucleotide sequences was sequenced per donor, of which approximately 18% were non-productive. The later analysis used no new phenotypic data to find candidate immune exposures, relying instead on TCR beta sequences and their occurrence across donors. Among the roughly 400 genotyped donors, about 83% belonged to the genetic ancestry cluster associated with self-reported Caucasian donors. Typing coverage varied by locus: 629-630 donors for A, B, C, DRB1 and DQB1; around 560 for DQA1; over 600 for DPA1; under 490 for DPB1. High-throughput TCR immunosequencing, statistical association of individual TCRs with disease status, and machine learning were combined to predict cytomegalovirus infection status. Roughly 5 DR-DQ haplotypes were handled as single units for association and clustering, since linkage in the cohort was strong. A later analysis re-analyzed previously published TCR beta repertoires from approximately 700 donors and added high-resolution HLA genotyping to study TCR occurrence patterns. Donor age, sex, ethnicity and CMV serostatus were collected together with the repertoire data. In addition to the first cohort of roughly 700 subjects, a separate validation cohort of approximately 130 different subjects was used. The study aimed to test whether cataloging public T cell receptors could reveal signatures of past pathogen exposure. An earlier analysis of some 500 of the donors used high-throughput TCR beta sequencing to judge whether each TCR beta V gene segment behaved as functional or pseudogenic. The study profiled the T cell repertoires of hundreds of subjects by immunosequencing and related them to cytomegalovirus serostatus. The investigation overall reported the following: In a later analysis, HLA-associated TCR beta chains were found to be more clonally expanded and to have lower generation probabilities than equally common non-associated chains. V-gene and J-gene trimming of TCR beta chains was associated with a missense DCLRE1C variant in a later genetic analysis, and the association was replicated in an independent cohort. A later analysis associated 15,000 or so TCR beta sequences with specific HLA alleles at a false discovery rate of 0.05. When HLA alleles, especially DR and DQ, strongly co-occurred, TCR associations were difficult to assign to individual alleles. It was suggested by the authors that the approach could potentially be generalized to other disease states and immunological phenotypes. About 17 rarely observed V segments, including chromosome 9 orphons, were excluded from the earlier analysis of some 590 of the donors because counts were too low. Linkage disequilibrium might explain the correlated functional status among segregating V segments, but an unknown experimental factor could not be excluded. A later analysis found that TCR association rates varied across HLA loci, with DRB1 alleles showing the most associated TCRs and HLA-C alleles the fewest. A further reported finding was that TCR beta sequences accurately predicted the HLA-A and HLA-B alleles for most subjects in the first cohort. For the cohort, immune exposure information was limited to CMV serostatus. Presence/absence analyses assumed roughly uniform sequencing depth across donors, an assumption that may not hold. Three of the identified cytomegalovirus-associated TCR beta chains were confirmed in vitro to be specific for cytomegalovirus antigens. The classifier was reported to diagnose cytomegalovirus status with high specificity and sensitivity in both the original and validation cohorts. An earlier analysis of several hundred of the donors showed that most TCR beta V segments appeared in productive rearrangements either about 90% or about 30% of the time, which broadly matched IMGT annotations. In this cohort, only TCR beta chains were sequenced, and detectable features were limited by the absence of alpha or paired-chain data. Compared with the approximately 670-donor mean, donors in an Asian-associated ancestry cluster had fewer N-insertions in productive TCRs, according to a later genetic analysis. A later analysis reported that several top co-occurrence clusters appeared linked to parvovirus B19, influenza, CMV and Epstein-Barr virus. The study listed 170 or so TCR beta chains as associated with cytomegalovirus. Some IMGT-functional V segments, including TRBV6-2 and TRBV6-3, could not be distinguished by the 87-base-pair reads and were therefore excluded. In a later analysis, most CMV-associated TCR beta chains were found to appear HLA-restricted, with HLA associations seemingly driven largely by CMV exposure. Across donors, most TCR sequences were observed very rarely, whereas some public TCRs were present in many individuals. Because HLA typing was missing for some donors at each locus, association tests included only the typed subset. A cluster of highly shared sequence variants was judged likely to represent a technical artifact of the sequencing pipeline.

The CDR3 goes from the cysteine to the phenylalanine over 14 residues. The only DNA kept is the CDR3, 42 bases in frame from the first base. Deletion took 4 bases off V and 4 bases off J, with a span of 11 bases between the germline ends. Receptor amplification or capture employed the immunoSEQ multiplex PCR assay. For the multiplex PCR, a mixture combining 60 forward primers for TCR Vbeta segments and 13 reverse primers for TCR Jbeta segments was used. Amplification of the CDR3 region of rearranged TCR beta genes was performed with a multiplex PCR assay on genomic DNA. The amplified TCR beta libraries were sequenced on the Illumina HiSeq System as 87-base-pair reads. The original pipeline was this. A later analysis tallied roughly 80 million unique TCR beta chains across the 550 to 850 repertoires, and about 10 million of those chains were shared by two or more donors. To remove PCR and sequencing errors, raw reads were error-corrected and collapsed into unique sequences using a nearest-neighbor algorithm that merged closely related sequences. CDR3 sequences were aligned to IMGT reference sequences to assign V, D and J gene segments. For a sequence to be retained, at least a six-nucleotide match to both a V gene segment and a J gene segment was required. A rearrangement was called productive if the CDR3 had no stop codons and remained in frame with V and J, and every other rearrangement was called non-productive. CDR3 was defined by IMGT convention, running from the second conserved V-encoded cysteine to the conserved J-encoded phenylalanine. The earlier analysis of 500 to 650 of the donors excluded any sequence lacking an unambiguous match to a single V gene segment. An earlier analysis of several hundred of the donors called V segments functional above 56.7% productive rearrangements and segregating when the between-donor standard deviation exceeded 5%. A statistical classification framework was developed to diagnose cytomegalovirus status using the catalog of TCR beta chain sequences. V and J gene assignment, in a later analysis, came from comparing TCR nucleotide sequences with IMGT/GENE-DB human TR gene sequences. In a later analysis, CDR3 sequences and most-parsimonious VDJ recombination scenarios were assigned using the TCRdist pipeline. A later analysis defined each TCR beta chain by its CDR3 amino acid sequence plus V-gene family, and excluded reads lacking a unique V-gene family. In a later analysis, approximately 640 highly shared, low-generation-probability nucleotide sequences were removed to address suspected cross-contamination and a sequencing artifact. A later analysis calculated a clonal expansion index for each public chain from normalized within-repertoire ranks of inferred template counts. In a later analysis, generation probabilities were computed with a VDJ recombination model fitted to out-of-frame rearrangements, and the resulting probabilities were checked against IGoR. A later analysis scored TCR-TCR, TCR-HLA and TCR-CMV co-occurrence with hypergeometric tests, applying a repertoire-size bias correction to TCR pairs. False discovery rates were estimated in a later analysis by permuting HLA or CMV assignments 20 times. In a later analysis, co-occurring TCRs were grouped using DBSCAN, with TCRdist sequence similarity added in when clustering inside HLA-allele-positive subsets. Repertoires with fewer than 30,000 or more than 120,000 public chains were left out of co-occurrence clustering, as were five repertoires with anomalous nucleotide sharing. TCRdb obtained this table from immuneACCESS and retained in-frame rearrangements with V and J assigned. These tables miss some clones; where compared with another copy, unresolved V genes account for less than half of the shortfall, and the remainder is unexplained. The DNA gave D and trimming, while V, J and clone size come from that table. This sample lists 150,000 or so clones; 74% were detected once. The ten top clones hold 2.1% of the sample.

In total, 600 or so healthy bone marrow donors made up the cohort. At the time of sampling, every cohort member was nominally healthy, though immune exposures that went unrecorded were likely present. The donor was CMV seronegative and was included in the group of several hundred seronegative cohort members. Every donor gave a peripheral blood sample, and the peripheral blood mononuclear cells from that sample were used for TCR beta sequencing. The Qiagen DNeasy Blood Extraction Kit was used to extract genomic DNA from the blood cell samples. Recombination joined TRBV23-1 with TRBJ1-5, with no D gene named confidently. TRBV23-1 is filed as an ORF, its function uncertain. Input material: PBMCs. This sequence originates from a man aged 25 to 40 in good health and CMV-seronegative. Read as DNA, the sequence is TGCGCCAGCAGTCGGCGGCCACGAAATCAGCCCCAGCATTTT. Its product reads: CASSRRPRNQPQHF.